The clone carrying this T cell receptor (beta chain) was seen at least ten times. Its target is not known. The CDR3 is 15 residues long. V lost 6 bases to trimming and J lost 1 base; unmatched junction nucleotides: 3. Germline V gene sequence: CDR1 SGHTA, CDR2 FQGNSA. Libraries of TCR beta came from quantitative 5'-RACE with molecular barcodes. One entry per CDR3 protein, called by TCRdb with MiXCR from the 5' RACE reads. In the table there are fewer than 550,000 distinct CDR3 sequences, roughly 5.2% of which are singletons. The source of the sample is a study of CD8 T cells in ankylosing spondylitis. Findings of the study overall: A TCR beta motif of fewer than ten highly homologous variants appeared characteristic of ankylosing spondylitis blood.

Input material: blood, either unsorted or a sorted T cell fraction (not recorded which). The TCR was taken from a male donor with ankylosing spondylitis. This chain joins TRBV7-2 and TRBJ1-5; 10 nucleotides line up with TRBD1. In DNA, the CDR3 is TGTGCCAGCAGATCGACAGGGGGCAGCAATCAGCCCCAGCATTTT. It codes for CASRSTGGSNQPQHF. Based on the CDR3 plus reference TRBV7-2 and TRBJ1-5, the full variable domain is GAGVSQSPSNKVTEKGKDVELRCDPISGHTALYWYRQSLGQGLEFLIYFQGNSAPDKSGLPSDRFSAERTGGSVSTLTIQRTQQEDSAVYLCASRSTGGSNQPQHFGDGTRLSIL.